This T cell receptor beta chain originates from a study of shared clonotypes between healthy human individuals. At the level of the study: The composition of the donors was a couple of women and three men aged 18 to 49.

The CDR3 is made up of 13 amino acids. V was pared by 2 bases and J by 4 bases, with 9 bases between. Germline V gene data show CDR1 as SQVTM and CDR2 as ANQGSEA. Genomic DNA (from each subset) was split evenly across several immunoSEQ plates. In replicate PCRs of sorted subsets, about 220 ng DNA, about 30,000 T cell genomes, was used. Some clones are missing from TCRdb's copy, which holds only in-frame ones; the method was immunoSEQ multiplex PCR. Found here are a few million clones, about 92% of them singletons; the top ten hold under 0.45%. The sample was naive CD4+ T cells from PBMCs. Subset indicated: CD45RA+ positively selected. The chain couples TRBV29-1 to TRBJ2-1; perhaps TRBD1 as D (5 bases). This receptor was obtained from a man aged 18 to 29 in good health. Some clones in this sample may be carry-over from other donors' samples. CDR3 bases: TGCAGCGTTGAATGGTCAGGGTACAATGAGCAGTTCTTC. Protein: CSVEWSGYNEQFF.